This passage covers 25 T cell receptor beta chains from one sample sequenced in a study of T cell responses to AZD1222 COVID-19 vaccine. Sequenced by immunoSEQ multiplex PCR; TCRdb stores in-frame clones only, minus some. The table records roughly 130,000 clones, 85% to 90% of them present only once. This material consisted of peripheral blood, taken on day 0 of AZD1222 vaccination. These receptors all come from an adult in good health.

V usage is TRBV5-8 and J usage is TRBJ2-2; 13 bases line up with TRBD2. In germline, CDR1 is SGHTS, CDR2 YDEGEE. This CDR3 is built from 16 residues. The V and J ends lost 6 bases and 4 bases, in that order; junction bases with no gene match: 6. CDR3: CASMTGLAGPTGELFF. CDR3 sequence (DNA): TGTGCCAGCATGACGGGACTAGCGGGACCCACCGGGGAGCTGTTTTTT.

This chain connects TRBV4-1 to TRBJ2-7; D is perhaps TRBD1 (5 bases). The V and J ends lost 3 bases and 2 bases respectively, with 14 bases between them. This CDR3 has 15 amino acids. The germline V gene has CDR1 MGHRA and CDR2 YSYEKL. CDR3 bases: TGCGCCAGCAGCCATCCGCGAGACAGAACCTACGAGCAGTACTTC. Its translation is CASSHPRDRTYEQYF.

The CDR3 here is CAWSVSSGLNSPLHF. Here the CDR3 DNA reads TGTGCCTGGAGTGTTTCGTCCGGGCTTAATTCACCCCTCCACTTT. The chain carries TRBV30 and TRBJ1-6; the D is unclear. V was shortened by 0 bases and J by 6 bases, with 12 bases between the two germline ends. CDR1 is GTSNPN, CDR2 SVGIG, per germline (reference sequence). This CDR3 spans 15 amino acids.

This CDR3 reads CATQGNRGTDTQYF. CDR3 coding DNA: TGCGCCACCCAGGGGAACAGGGGCACAGATACGCAGTATTTT. This chain links TRBV10-2 with TRBJ2-3; tentative D call: TRBD1 (6 bases). The germline V gene encodes CDR1 WSHSY and CDR2 SAAADI. CDR3 size: 14 residues. The germline V and J ends were trimmed by 10 bases and 1 base, with 15 bases remaining between them.

The chain has TRBV11-3 and TRBJ1-1; TRBD1 is a possible D gene (5 bases). V dropped 6 bases and J dropped 2 bases, with 19 bases sitting between them. Germline V gene lookup returns CDR1 SGHNT and CDR2 YENEEA. CDR3 length: 16 amino acids. This CDR3 reads CASSYPQGGGNTEAFF. The CDR3 DNA follows: TGTGCCAGCAGTTACCCTCAGGGAGGCGGTAACACTGAAGCTTTCTTT.

The rearrangement uses TRBV9 and TRBJ2-3, with 8 bases matching TRBD2. Germline V gene data show CDR1 as SGDLS and CDR2 as YYNGEE. V lost 5 bases and J lost 2; bases outside the gene matches: 4. CDR3 length: 14 residues. The CDR3 coding sequence is TGTGCCAGCAGTGAAGCGGGAGTCACAGATACGCAGTATTTT. Translating it yields CASSEAGVTDTQYF.

This clone was recorded once. The chain couples TRBV11-2 to TRBJ2-3; TRBD1 or TRBD2 may be the D gene (5 bases each). CDR3 size: 16 residues. Germline V gene lookup returns CDR1 SGHAT and CDR2 FQNNGV. V lost 1 base and J 4 bases, leaving 15 bases between the germline ends. The CDR3 sequence is CASSLGSARGADTQYF. The CDR3 nucleotides are TGTGCCAGCAGCTTAGGGTCAGCCCGAGGGGCAGATACGCAGTATTTT.

This clone was observed a single time. The V call is TRBV28, the J call TRBJ1-5; 7 bases are a match to TRBD1. Trimming cost V 6 bases and J 0 bases; bases outside gene matches: 20. This CDR3 comprises 20 residues. CDR1 and CDR2 from the germline V gene are MDHEN and SYDVKM. In DNA form, the CDR3 reads TGTGCCAGCAGGATGGACAGGACGCACCGAGCCCGATATAGCAATCAGCCCCAGCATTTT. It codes for CASRMDRTHRARYSNQPQHF.

The V gene is TRBV30, the J gene TRBJ1-1; no clear D. There are 11 residues in the CDR3. Germline V gene sequence: CDR1 GTSNPN, CDR2 SVGIG (reference sequence). Trimming stripped 1 base from V and 4 bases from J, with 4 bases between. The CDR3 region has the DNA TGTGCCTGGAGTGGGAGCACTGAAGCTTTCTTT. Protein sequence: CAWSGSTEAFF. The full variable domain, in which reference TRBV30 and TRBJ1-1 provide the parts outside the CDR3, is SQTIHQWPATLVQPVGSPLSLECTVEGTSNPNLYWYRQAAGRGLQLLFYSVGIGQISSEVPQNLSASRPQDRQFILSSKKLLLSDSGFYLCAWSGSTEAFFGQGTRLTVV.

The chain is built from TRBV15 and TRBJ1-5; possible D gene TRBD1, 5 bases. The CDR3 has 18 residues. Trimming took 1 base from V and 6 from J, leaving 22 bases between them. From germline, CDR1 is LNHNV and CDR2 YYDKDF (reference sequence). The CDR3 protein is CATSRVQGAGKVLQPQHF. As DNA, the CDR3 is TGTGCCACCAGCAGAGTCCAAGGGGCAGGGAAAGTCCTTCAGCCCCAGCATTTT.

The chain is built from TRBV28 and TRBJ1-3; no clear D gene. The CDR3 has 17 amino acids. V was cut by 4 bases and J by 0 bases, with 16 bases left in between. CDR1 and CDR2 (germline): MDHEN, SYDVKM. CDR3: CASSSQKGSHSGNTIYF. In nucleotides, the CDR3 is TGTGCCAGCAGTTCGCAGAAAGGCTCGCACTCTGGAAACACCATATATTTT.

This chain connects TRBV30 to TRBJ2-3, with 13 bases that match TRBD2. The germline V gene has CDR1 GTSNPN and CDR2 SVGIG (reference sequence). The trim removed 0 bases at V and 6 bases at J, leaving 3 bases unmatched. The CDR3 totals 15 residues. CDR3 residues: CAWSVLAGGVDTQYF. The DNA for the CDR3 is TGTGCCTGGAGTGTACTAGCGGGGGGGGTCGATACGCAGTATTTT.

The chain recombines TRBV19 with TRBJ2-1; weak D call: TRBD1 (5 bases). The V and J ends lost 5 bases and 8 bases respectively, with 13 bases between them. Germline assignment: CDR1 LNHDA and CDR2 SQIVND (reference sequence). The CDR3 runs to 13 residues. CDR3 sequence (DNA): TGTGCCAGTAGTCGGCAGGGTGGCTATGAGCAGTTCTTC. Its protein is CASSRQGGYEQFF.

V is TRBV19 and J is TRBJ1-1; a possible D gene is TRBD1 (6 bases). Looked up from germline, CDR1 is LNHDA and CDR2 is SQIVND (reference sequence). V was cut by 2 bases and J by 5 bases, with 15 bases left in between. This CDR3 has 15 residues. The CDR3 DNA is TGTGCCAGTAGTATACTACCAGGGGTGGTTACTGAAGCTTTCTTT. Translated: CASSILPGVVTEAFF.

Only one count was recorded for this clone. This chain uses TRBV25-1 with TRBJ1-1; D gene unclear. The CDR3 is 14 residues long. The V end was cut by 6 bases, the J end by 4 bases, with 15 bases between. The V gene's germline CDR1 is MGHDK and CDR2 SYGVNS. The CDR3: CASRVDGSLTEAFF. The DNA for the CDR3 is TGTGCCAGCAGGGTGGATGGGTCTCTCACTGAAGCTTTCTTT.

This clone occurred once. The rearrangement links TRBV11-2 to TRBJ2-1; D unclear. V lost 4 bases to trimming and J lost 8 bases, with 9 bases between them. This CDR3 spans 12 amino acids. Germline lookup yields CDR1 SGHAT and CDR2 FQNNGV. CDR3 DNA: TGTGCCAGCAGCTCACAAGAGGATGAGCAGTTCTTC. Translating gives CASSSQEDEQFF. The variable domain in full, with the rest retrieved from reference TRBV11-2 and TRBJ2-1, is EAGVAQSPRYKIIEKRQSVAFWCNPISGHATLYWYQQILGQGPKLLIQFQNNGVVDDSQLPKDRFSAERLKGVDSTLKIQPAKLEDSAVYLCASSSQEDEQFFGPGTRLTVL.

J is TRBJ1-5 and V is TRBV20-1; weak D call: TRBD1 (6 bases). Trimming removed 6 bases at V and 0 bases at J, with 21 bases between. CDR1 and CDR2 (germline): DFQATT, SNEGSKA (reference sequence). The CDR3 has 17 amino acids. The CDR3 region is CSASTWDTFNSNQPQHF. CDR3 nucleotides: TGCAGTGCCAGTACCTGGGACACCTTCAATAGCAATCAGCCCCAGCATTTT.

The chain employs TRBV9 and TRBJ1-2; no firm D call. This CDR3 has 13 amino acids. Trimming cost V 3 bases and J 3 bases, with 9 bases left between them. Germline V gene data show CDR1 as SGDLS and CDR2 as YYNGEE. CDR3 DNA: TGTGCCAGCAGCGCCGGACCCTACTATGGCTACACCTTC. This sequence encodes CASSAGPYYGYTF.

The chain links TRBV15 to TRBJ1-6; 7 nucleotides line up with TRBD1. The J segment lost 13 bases and the V segment lost 7 bases, leaving 10 bases of the junction unmatched. Per germline, CDR1 LNHNV and CDR2 YYDKDF (reference sequence). The CDR3 sequence is 13 residues long. CDR3 DNA sequence: TGTGCCACCAAAGGGCCGGACAGGTCCCCCCTCCACTTT. Translation gives CATKGPDRSPLHF.

In its sample, this clone was seen once. The gene calls are TRBV19 and TRBJ1-5; D is perhaps TRBD1 (6 bases). In germline, CDR1 is LNHDA, CDR2 SQIVND (reference sequence). CDR3 length: 16 residues. Trimming shortened V by 3 bases and J by 3 bases, and 15 bases separated the two germline ends. The CDR3 loop reads CASSMRAGEFNQPQHF. The CDR3 DNA sequence: TGTGCCAGTAGTATGCGGGCAGGGGAGTTCAATCAGCCCCAGCATTTT. The full variable domain, rest sourced from reference TRBV19 and TRBJ1-5, is DGGITQSPKYLFRKEGQNVTLSCEQNLNHDAMYWYRQDPGQGLRLIYYSQIVNDFQKGDIAEGYSVSREKKESFPLTVTSAQKNPTAFYLCASSMRAGEFNQPQHFGDGTRLSIL.

This clone occurred once. This chain links TRBV28 with TRBJ1-3; D remains unclear. Germline V lookup: CDR1 MDHEN, CDR2 SYDVKM. V was pared by 6 bases and J by 0 bases, with 12 bases between. CDR3 length equals 15 residues. Written as DNA, the CDR3 is TGTGCCAGCAGCCTCGTCACCGGCTCTGGAAACACCATATATTTT. Amino acid sequence: CASSLVTGSGNTIYF.

The rearrangement links TRBV20-1 to TRBJ1-1; tentatively, D is TRBD1 (5 bases). The CDR3 spans 14 residues. V lost 3 bases, J lost 3 bases, and 14 bases lay in between. Per the germline V gene, CDR1 is DFQATT and CDR2 is SNEGSKA (reference sequence). The CDR3 bases are TGCAGTGCTAGTCGTTCCCGGGGGGACACTGAAGCTTTCTTT. Residues: CSASRSRGDTEAFF.

The V gene is TRBV5-1, the J gene TRBJ2-3; the D is unclear. With 4 bases removed from V and 2 bases from J, the gap between germline ends came to 11 bases. The germline V gene has CDR1 SGHRS and CDR2 YFSETQ. The CDR3 is 14 amino acids. CDR3 DNA: TGCGCCAGCAGCAAGGACCGTTACACAGATACGCAGTATTTT. It codes for CASSKDRYTDTQYF.

V is TRBV6-1 and J is TRBJ1-5, with D hard to call. The CDR3 consists of 13 residues. V dropped 3 bases and J dropped 9 bases, with 12 bases sitting between them. The germline CDR1 and CDR2 sequences are MNHNS and SASEGT. The CDR3 DNA follows: TGTGCCAGCAGTGAGGGTTTCCTCCCGCCCCAGCATTTT. Its translation: CASSEGFLPPQHF.

This chain joins TRBV28 and TRBJ1-5, with 10 bases aligning to TRBD1. Germline lookup yields CDR1 MDHEN and CDR2 SYDVKM. V was clipped by 6 bases and J by 1 base; unmatched bases: 9. This CDR3 has 17 residues. CDR3 sequence reads: CASRAPDRGPSNQPQHF. CDR3 DNA sequence: TGTGCCAGCAGGGCCCCAGACAGGGGGCCCAGCAATCAGCCCCAGCATTTT.